This TCR beta chain stems from a study of OX40 agonist ivuxolimab in advanced cancers. Study-wide context: Ivuxolimab, which targeted the costimulatory receptor OX40 (CD134), was an agonistic, fully human IgG2 monoclonal antibody. Intravenous ivuxolimab was administered to patients every 2 weeks at six dose levels: 0.01, 0.1, 0.3, 1.5, 3 and 10 mg/kg. Among the roughly 50 dose-escalation patients, some 20 had hepatocellular carcinoma, some 15 melanoma, 9 renal cell carcinoma and 9 head and neck cancer. A male proportion of almost 85% and a mean age of around 60 years, ranging from about 23 to 90, were recorded for the dose-escalation cohort. Patients were allowed to have had prior anti-PD-1, anti-PD-L1 or anti-CTLA-4 therapy, and less than 45% of the dose-escalation patients had previously received checkpoint inhibitors. Partial responses occurred in three dose-escalation patients, of whom one had hepatocellular carcinoma and two had cutaneous melanoma. Peripheral TCRbeta sequencing aimed to test whether ivuxolimab altered TCR sequence diversity and caused clonal T-cell expansion. The paper covers the monotherapy dose-escalation part of the phase I ivuxolimab trial, which included N ≈ 50 patients.

General study outcomes and caveats: At doses of 0.1 to 3.0 mg/kg, clonal expansion of both CD4+ and CD8+ T cells in blood was seen between baseline and week 6. Partial responders in the 0.1-3.0 mg/kg groups had among the lowest normalized peripheral clonal expansion, especially among CD8+ T cells. Low levels of normalized T-cell clonal expansion were also seen in some patients who did not respond. Antigen specificity was not determined for the clonally expanded peripheral T cells. After ivuxolimab, expanded clones were on average more numerous among CD8+ T cells than among CD4+ T cells.

Note on this clone: Its antigen specificity is not known. Base qualities are not recorded, but no much larger clone differs from it by a single base.

Genomic DNA was isolated from the sorted cells so that the TCRbeta CDR3 region could be sequenced. The immunoSEQ Assay was used for sequencing of TCRbeta CDR3 regions. The clones in this table, taken by TCRdb from immuneACCESS, are in-frame only. Not every clone is retained; where verified, under half of the shortfall comes from an unresolved V gene, and the cause of the rest is unknown. The sample has 65,000 to 95,000 clones on record, 92% of them singletons. The ten largest clones represent nearly 0.55% of the sample. The trial excluded patients who had a history of autoimmune disease or who were on systemic immunosuppression. Peripheral blood for TCR sequencing was collected from all dose cohorts at baseline, on cycle 4 day 1, and on cycle 7 day 1. Samples came from an open-label, multicenter, first-in-human phase I dose-escalation trial of ivuxolimab. Adults with locally advanced or metastatic melanoma, renal cell, hepatocellular, or head and neck squamous cell carcinoma were enrolled in the trial. Before TCR sequencing, CD4+ and CD8+ T cells were separately sorted from peripheral blood.

The sample consisted of CD4+ or CD8+ T cells sorted from blood, taken in a trial of the OX40 agonist ivuxolimab. This TCR was recovered from an adult with an advanced solid tumor such as melanoma, head and neck, liver or kidney cancer.

CDR3 protein: CASSWDRNEKLFF. The nucleotide sequence reads TGTGCCAGTAGTTGGGACAGGAATGAAAAACTGTTTTTT. The rearrangement combines TRBV19 with TRBJ1-4, and TRBD1 aligns with 8 junction nucleotides. V lost 5 bases and J lost 5 bases, and the count of bases not matched to a germline gene is 1. Including cysteine and phenylalanine, the CDR3 has 13 amino acids. Kept here is only the CDR3 DNA, which spans 39 bases and is read in frame from base 1. CDR1 is given as LNHDA and CDR2 as SQIVND, both from the germline V gene (reference sequence).